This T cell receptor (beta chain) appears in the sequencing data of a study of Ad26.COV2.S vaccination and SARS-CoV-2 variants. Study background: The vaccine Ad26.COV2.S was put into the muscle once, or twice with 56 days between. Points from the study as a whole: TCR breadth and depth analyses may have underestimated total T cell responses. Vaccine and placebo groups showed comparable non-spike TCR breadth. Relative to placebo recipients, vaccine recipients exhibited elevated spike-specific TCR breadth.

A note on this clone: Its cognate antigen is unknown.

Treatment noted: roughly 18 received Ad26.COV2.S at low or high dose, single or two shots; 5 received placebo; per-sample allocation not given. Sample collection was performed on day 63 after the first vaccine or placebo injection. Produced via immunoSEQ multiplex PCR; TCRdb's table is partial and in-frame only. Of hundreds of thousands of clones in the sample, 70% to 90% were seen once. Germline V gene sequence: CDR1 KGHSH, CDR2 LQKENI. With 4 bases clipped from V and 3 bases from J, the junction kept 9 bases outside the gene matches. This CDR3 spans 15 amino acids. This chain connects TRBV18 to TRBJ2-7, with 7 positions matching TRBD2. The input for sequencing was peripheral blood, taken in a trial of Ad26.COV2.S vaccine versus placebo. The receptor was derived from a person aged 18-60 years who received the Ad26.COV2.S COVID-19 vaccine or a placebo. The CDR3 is CASSLGLDRNYEQYF. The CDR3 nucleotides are TGTGCCAGCTCACTTGGACTAGACAGAAACTACGAGCAGTACTTC.